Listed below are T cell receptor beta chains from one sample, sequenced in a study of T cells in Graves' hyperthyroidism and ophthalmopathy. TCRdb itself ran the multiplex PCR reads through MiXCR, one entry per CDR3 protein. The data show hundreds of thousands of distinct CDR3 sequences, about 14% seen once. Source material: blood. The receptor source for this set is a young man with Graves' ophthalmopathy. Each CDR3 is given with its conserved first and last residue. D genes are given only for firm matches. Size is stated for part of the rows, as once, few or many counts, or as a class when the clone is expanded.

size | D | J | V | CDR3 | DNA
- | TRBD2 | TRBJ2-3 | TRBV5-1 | CASSLELAGERGTDTQYF | TGCGCCAGCAGCTTGGAACTAGCGGGAGAGAGGGGCACAGATACGCAGTATTTT
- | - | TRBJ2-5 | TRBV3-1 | CASSQRPGGLQETQYF | TGTGCCAGCAGCCAAAGACCGGGGGGCCTCCAAGAGACCCAGTACTTC
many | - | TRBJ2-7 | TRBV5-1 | CASSLVNLLDEQYF | TGCGCCAGCAGCTTGGTCAACTTATTGGATGAGCAGTACTTC
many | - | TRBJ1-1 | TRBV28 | CASSLSSGNTEAFF | TGTGCCAGCAGTTTATCTTCAGGGAACACTGAAGCTTTCTTT
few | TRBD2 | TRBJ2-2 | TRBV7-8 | CASSRLAGPGELFF | TGTGCCAGCAGCCGACTAGCGGGACCCGGGGAGCTGTTTTTT
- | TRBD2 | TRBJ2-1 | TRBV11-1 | CASSLRLAGGPNEQFF | TGTGCCAGCAGCTTAAGGTTGGCGGGGGGGCCCAATGAGCAGTTCTTC
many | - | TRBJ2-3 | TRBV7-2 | CASSLVVGGAGTDTQYF | TGTGCCAGCAGCTTAGTGGTTGGAGGGGCCGGCACAGATACGCAGTATTTT
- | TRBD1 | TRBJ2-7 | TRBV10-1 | CASSDTRQGNEQYF | TGCGCCAGCAGTGATACCCGACAGGGAAACGAGCAGTACTTC
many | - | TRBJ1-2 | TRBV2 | CASKTGTGGGYTF | TGTGCCAGCAAGACCGGGACGGGGGGCGGCTACACCTTC
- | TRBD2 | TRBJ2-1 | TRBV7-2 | CASTLSGTSGLNEQFF | TGTGCCAGCACCTTATCCGGGACTAGCGGGCTCAATGAGCAGTTCTTC
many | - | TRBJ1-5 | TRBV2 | CASSEGRGNQPQHF | TGTGCCAGCAGTGAAGGACGGGGCAATCAGCCCCAGCATTTT
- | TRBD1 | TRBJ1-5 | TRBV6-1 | CASSLRGGYQPQHF | TGTGCCAGCAGCCTCAGGGGGGGGTATCAGCCCCAGCATTTT
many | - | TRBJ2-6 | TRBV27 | CASTTHRVTGANVLTF | TGTGCCAGCACCACCCACAGGGTTACTGGGGCCAACGTCCTGACTTTC
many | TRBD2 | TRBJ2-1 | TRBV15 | CATSRAPGLAIGEQFF | TGTGCCACCAGCAGGGCGCCGGGACTAGCGATTGGTGAGCAGTTCTTC
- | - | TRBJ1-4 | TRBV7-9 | CASSLSANEKLLF | TGTGCCAGCAGCTTATCAGCTAATGAAAAACTGCTTTTT
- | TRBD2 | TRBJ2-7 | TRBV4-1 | CASSQDGTRAYEQYF | TGCGCCAGCAGCCAGGACGGGACTAGAGCCTACGAGCAGTACTTC
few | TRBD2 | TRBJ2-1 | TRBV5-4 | CASSLEGTSGRNNEQFF | TGTGCCAGCAGCTTGGAGGGGACTAGCGGGCGAAACAATGAGCAGTTCTTC
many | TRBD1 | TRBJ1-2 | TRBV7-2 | CASRLTGGVYGYTF | TGTGCCAGCAGACTAACAGGGGGCGTCTATGGCTACACCTTC
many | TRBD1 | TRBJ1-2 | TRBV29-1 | CSVIQGADYGYTF | TGCAGCGTTATACAGGGGGCAGACTATGGCTACACCTTC
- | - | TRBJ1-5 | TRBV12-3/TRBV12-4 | CASSLGLRNQPQHF | TGTGCCAGCAGCCTGGGACTCCGCAATCAGCCCCAGCATTTT
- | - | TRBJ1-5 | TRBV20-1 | CSAREQGISNQPQHF | TGCAGTGCTAGAGAACAGGGAATCAGCAATCAGCCCCAGCATTTT
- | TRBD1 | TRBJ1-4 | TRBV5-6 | CASSVQGRGVEKLFF | TGTGCCAGCAGCGTACAGGGGCGGGGGGTTGAAAAACTGTTTTTT
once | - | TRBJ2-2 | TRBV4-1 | CASSPQGYKGRNTGELFF | TGCGCCAGCAGCCCGCAGGGGTATAAGGGGCGGAACACCGGGGAGCTGTTTTTT
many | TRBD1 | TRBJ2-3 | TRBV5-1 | CASSLDRGGDTQYF | TGCGCCAGCAGCCTGGACAGGGGGGGAGATACGCAGTATTTT
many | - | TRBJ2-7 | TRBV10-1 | CASSDSTTSYEQYF | TGCGCCAGCAGTGACAGCACCACTTCCTACGAGCAGTACTTC
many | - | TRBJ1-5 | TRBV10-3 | CAISERDITSGGNQPQHF | TGTGCCATCAGCGAGCGGGACATCACATCTGGAGGCAATCAGCCCCAGCATTTT
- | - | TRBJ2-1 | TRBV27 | CASSWVGDEQFF | TGTGCCAGCAGTTGGGTCGGGGATGAGCAGTTCTTC
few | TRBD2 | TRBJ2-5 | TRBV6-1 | CASSRPLAGALGTQYF | TGTGCCAGCAGCCGACCATTAGCGGGGGCCCTAGGGACCCAGTACTTC
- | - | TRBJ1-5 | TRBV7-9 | CASQVSNQPQHF | TGTGCCAGCCAAGTTAGCAATCAGCCCCAGCATTTT
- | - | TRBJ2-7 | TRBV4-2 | CASSEPSHAPYEQYF | TGTGCCAGCAGCGAACCTAGTCATGCACCCTACGAGCAGTACTTC
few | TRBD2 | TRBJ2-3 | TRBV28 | CASSLSLAGVQIHLSTDTQYF | TGTGCCAGCAGTCTCTCACTAGCGGGAGTTCAGATCCACCTTAGCACAGATACGCAGTATTTT
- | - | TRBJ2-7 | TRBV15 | CATWGGGSSYEQYF | TGTGCCACGTGGGGAGGGGGGAGCTCCTACGAGCAGTACTTC
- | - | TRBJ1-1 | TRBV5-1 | CASSGSNTEAFF | TGCGCCAGCAGTGGGTCGAACACTGAAGCTTTCTTT
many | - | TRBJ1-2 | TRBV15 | CATSRDPGAGRGGYTF | TGTGCCACCAGCAGAGATCCCGGGGCAGGGCGGGGTGGCTACACCTTC
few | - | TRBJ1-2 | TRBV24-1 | CATSDSDYEEGYTF | TGTGCCACCAGTGACTCCGACTACGAGGAGGGCTACACCTTC
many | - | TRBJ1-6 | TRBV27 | CASSVRVENSPLHF | TGTGCCAGCAGTGTCAGGGTGGAGAATTCACCCCTCCACTTT
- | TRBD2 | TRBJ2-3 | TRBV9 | CASSVGAGGGTDTQYF | TGTGCCAGCAGCGTAGGAGCGGGAGGCGGAACAGATACGCAGTATTTT
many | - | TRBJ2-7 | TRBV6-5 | CASSYSRLGYEQYF | TGTGCCAGCAGTTACTCGCGGCTGGGCTACGAGCAGTACTTC